These T cell receptor beta chains were read from a single sample in a study of blood T cell repertoires in COVID-19. Measured with immunoSEQ multiplex PCR; TCRdb has only the in-frame clones, and not every one. The data contain about 190,000 clones, roughly 86% of them singletons. The sequenced material came from peripheral blood. Receptors originate from a man between 18 and 29 years old with active or convalescent COVID-19. Both conserved end residues are part of each CDR3.

v_call | cdr3_aa
TRBV5-6 | CASTGGYGYTF
TRBV19 | CASSLEGDSGKYNEQFF
TRBV5-8 | CASSYPGGYTF
TRBV30 | CAWSLRGDSSGEQYF
TRBV11-1 | CASSVQGLAGGEQFF
TRBV6-5 | CASSRSSGSYNEQFF
TRBV2 | CASSDGVSGRKISDTQYF
TRBV7-2 | CASSPPGQGEKLFF
TRBV5-1 | CASSDGQGSQETQYF
TRBV30 | CAWTPRTGGNTGELFF
TRBV3-1/TRBV3-2 | CASSQDTGFGQPQHF
TRBV12-5 | CASGRGEYGGSDEQFF
TRBV7-8 | CASSRDSYGYTF
TRBV7-9 | CASSPLQKAFF
TRBV7-6 | CASSLTRDFGVEQFF
TRBV4-2 | CASSQDLFRVQYF
TRBV29-1 | CSVGEETQYF
TRBV9 | CASRGGRQLYGYTF
TRBV27 | CASSFQRGYNEQFF
TRBV30 | CAWSGVQVGFYGYTF
TRBV5-5 | CASSLGAPTEAFF
TRBV5-1 | CASSWGQGSGNEQFF
TRBV3-1/TRBV3-2 | CASSQGATNQPQHF
TRBV27 | CASSPRAPAGLTEAFF
TRBV7-2 | CAGGGAGSYNEQFF